A single count supports the clone carrying this TCR beta chain. Its antigen is unknown. The CDR3 runs to 17 residues. Germline V gene sequence: CDR1 SEHNR, CDR2 FQNEAQ (reference sequence). V gave up 5 bases and J gave up 7 bases; unmatched junction bases: 10. These data are taken from a study of shared clonotypes between healthy human individuals. Study-wide findings and caveats: The study generally estimated greater richness for naive than memory subsets. Sharing across a handful of donors was seen in roughly 5.2% of naive CD4 clonotypes.

CD45RO-negative, CCR7-positively selected cells formed the naive CD8 fraction, excluding terminally differentiated effector memory CD45RA+ cells. DNA at approximately 200 ng, around 30,000 T cell genomes, went into sorted-subset replicate PCRs. Sequencing used immunoSEQ multiplex PCR; TCRdb keeps in-frame clones, though not all of them. The data contain 1.5 million to 2.5 million clones, roughly 94% of them singletons. V gene TRBV7-9 combines with J gene TRBJ1-6; 11 bases align to TRBD1. Material: naive CD8+ T cells sorted from blood. The sequence derives from a man aged 18 to 29 in good health. This CDR3 is CASSPELGTGGNSPLHF. CDR3 DNA sequence: TGTGCCAGCAGCCCAGAATTAGGGACAGGGGGAAATTCACCCCTCCACTTT.